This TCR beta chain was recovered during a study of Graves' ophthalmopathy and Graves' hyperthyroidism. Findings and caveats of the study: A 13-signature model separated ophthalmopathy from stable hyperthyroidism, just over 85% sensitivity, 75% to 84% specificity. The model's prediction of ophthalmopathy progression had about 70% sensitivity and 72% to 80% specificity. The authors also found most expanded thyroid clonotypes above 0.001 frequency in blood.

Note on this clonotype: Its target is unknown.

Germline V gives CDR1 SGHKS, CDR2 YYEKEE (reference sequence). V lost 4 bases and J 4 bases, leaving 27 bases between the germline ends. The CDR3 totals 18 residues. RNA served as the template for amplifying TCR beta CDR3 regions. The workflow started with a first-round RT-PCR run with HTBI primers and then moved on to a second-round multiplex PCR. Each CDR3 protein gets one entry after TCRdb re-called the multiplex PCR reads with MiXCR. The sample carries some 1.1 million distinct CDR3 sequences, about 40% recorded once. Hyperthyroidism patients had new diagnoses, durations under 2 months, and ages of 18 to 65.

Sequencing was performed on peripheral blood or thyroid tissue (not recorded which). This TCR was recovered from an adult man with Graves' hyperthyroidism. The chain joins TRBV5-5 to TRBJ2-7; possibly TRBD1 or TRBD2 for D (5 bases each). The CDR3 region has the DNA TGTGCCAGCAGCCGGGTAATGACCGGGACCATCCGCCCGTACGAGCAGTACTTC. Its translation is CASSRVMTGTIRPYEQYF.